Below, 7 T cell receptor beta chains from the same sample are listed, as sequenced in a study of graft-versus-host responses after intestinal transplantation (dated by TCRdb to about 2021). These TCRs are of unknown antigen specificity. Receptor amplification or capture employed the immunoSEQ multiplex PCR assay. Not all clones reach the TCRdb copy of this immuneACCESS table, which keeps in-frame sequences only. Checked studies attribute under half of the gap to unresolved V genes and leave the rest unexplained. For this sample there are approximately 70,000 clones; over 70% appear just once. The top ten clones comprise 0.39% of the sample. The sample's time point, from its label and the paper: cells obtained before transplantation from donor or recipient. The input for sequencing was unstimulated CD4+ T cells sorted from spleen or lymph node cells, taken before transplant. Receptors originate from a human donor who was the organ donor for an intestinal transplant.

The gene calls are TRBV6-1 and TRBJ1-1; TRBD1 might be the D (5 bases). V lost 3 bases and J lost 8, with 19 bases in between. The CDR3 is 15 amino acids. Per the germline V gene, CDR1 is MNHNS and CDR2 is SASEGT. The CDR3 DNA reads TGTGCCAGCAGTGACGAGAGGGGACTGCTCACGGAAGCTTTCTTT. Its translation is CASSDERGLLTEAFF.

The genes are TRBV11-3 and TRBJ2-3; possible D gene TRBD1, 5 bases. This CDR3 comprises 15 residues. Trimming shortened V by 5 bases and J by 0 bases, and 12 bases separated the two germline ends. Germline V gene data show CDR1 as SGHNT and CDR2 as YENEEA. In DNA, the CDR3 is TGTGCCAGCAGCCCCCAGCAGGGTAGCACAGATACGCAGTATTTT. The encoded protein is CASSPQQGSTDTQYF.

This clone was seen a few times. In nucleotides, the CDR3 is TGTGCCAGCAGCTTGGCGGGGGTAGCATCACCCCTCCACTTT. It is translated as CASSLAGVASPLHF. V usage is TRBV5-6 and J usage is TRBJ1-6, with D possibly matching TRBD1 (5 bases). There are 14 residues in the CDR3. V shed 0 bases and J shed 10 bases, with 11 bases lying between them. Germline lookup yields CDR1 SGHDT and CDR2 YYEEEE.

This clone occurred once. In DNA form, the CDR3 reads TGTGCCAGTAGATACGATGGGACAGGGGCTTCACCCCTCCACTTT. This translates into CASRYDGTGASPLHF. The J gene is TRBJ1-6, the V gene TRBV19, with TRBD1 identical over 10 bases. Per germline, CDR1 LNHDA and CDR2 SQIVND (reference sequence). Trimming cost V 6 bases and J 9 bases; bases outside gene matches: 8. This CDR3 is 15 amino acids long. Complete variable domain (other parts from reference TRBV19 and TRBJ1-6): DGGITQSPKYLFRKEGQNVTLSCEQNLNHDAMYWYRQDPGQGLRLIYYSQIVNDFQKGDIAEGYSVSREKKESFPLTVTSAQKNPTAFYLCASRYDGTGASPLHFGNGTRLTVT.

The chain carries TRBV9 and TRBJ2-3; 14 nucleotides line up with TRBD2. Germline CDR1 SGDLS, CDR2 YYNGEE. There are 18 residues in the CDR3. The V segment lost 3 bases and the J segment 4 bases; nucleotides outside the gene matches: 10. The CDR3 here is CASSEVGTSGGGPDTQYF. As DNA, the CDR3 is TGTGCCAGCAGCGAAGTCGGGACTAGCGGGGGTGGTCCAGATACGCAGTATTTT.

V gene TRBV2 combines with J gene TRBJ2-2, with 7 bases aligning to TRBD1. V was clipped by 7 bases and J by 7 bases; unmatched bases: 9. The CDR3 is made up of 14 amino acids. Looked up from germline, CDR1 is SNHLY and CDR2 is FYNNEI. CDR3 sequence reads: CASISGQLDGELFF. In DNA, the CDR3 is TGTGCCAGCATATCGGGACAGCTAGACGGGGAGCTGTTTTTT.

The V call is TRBV13, the J call TRBJ2-1; D is possibly TRBD2 (5 bases). V lost 5 bases to trimming and J lost 1 base, with 12 bases between them. The CDR3 consists of 15 residues. CDR1 and CDR2 (germline): PRHDT, FYEKMQ (reference sequence). The CDR3: CASSALGISYNEQFF. The DNA of the CDR3 is TGTGCCAGCAGCGCACTAGGGATTTCCTACAATGAGCAGTTCTTC. The variable domain in full, with the rest retrieved from reference TRBV13 and TRBJ2-1, is AAGVIQSPRHLIKEKRETATLKCYPIPRHDTVYWYQQGPGQDPQFLISFYEKMQSDKGSIPDRFSAQQFSDYHSELNMSSLELGDSALYFCASSALGISYNEQFFGPGTRLTVL.